The 16 T cell receptor beta chains below come from one sample, sequenced in a study of blood T cells in healthy people across ages. Together with a sample-barcoded 5' primer, a J-beta primer mix was included in a second PCR lasting about 7 to 11 cycles. TCRdb used MiXCR to reprocess the 5' RACE reads, holding one entry per CDR3 protein. Of 1.5 million to 2 million distinct CDR3 sequences listed, roughly 27% are singletons. Sequencing was performed on blood. These TCRs come from a woman in her 30s in good health.

This clonotype was seen repeatedly, ten times or more. The chain is built from TRBV7-2 and TRBJ2-3; possible D gene TRBD2, 6 bases. The germline V and J ends were trimmed by 1 base and 5 bases, with 7 bases remaining between them. CDR1 and CDR2 from the germline V gene are SGHTA and FQGNSA. The CDR3 contains 13 residues. DNA of the CDR3: TGTGCCAGCAGCTTAGTGGGAGGAGATACGCAGTATTTT. This sequence encodes CASSLVGGDTQYF.

This clonotype was observed many times. The CDR3 bases are TGTGCCAGCAGCGTTGGGGACTCCTCCTATGGCTACACCTTC. Protein sequence: CASSVGDSSYGYTF. The chain joins TRBV5-4 to TRBJ1-2; D possibly corresponds to TRBD1 (5 bases). The length of the CDR3 is 14 residues. The germline gives CDR1 SGHNT, CDR2 YYREEE (reference sequence). Trimming removed 4 bases from V and 4 bases from J, with 14 bases in between.

This sequence joins TRBV5-4 and TRBJ2-1, with D possibly being TRBD2 (6 bases). The CDR3 has 15 amino acids. Looked up from germline, CDR1 is SGHNT and CDR2 is YYREEE (reference sequence). V shed 1 base and J shed 7 bases, with 15 bases lying between them. The CDR3 DNA reads TGTGCCAGCAGCTTGCCTCCGGGGACTCAGAATGAGCAGTTCTTC. Translation: CASSLPPGTQNEQFF.

The chain combines TRBV10-3 with TRBJ2-2, with 8 positions matching TRBD2. The germline gives CDR1 ENHRY, CDR2 SYGVKD. V shed 3 bases and J 0 bases; nucleotides not matched to a gene: 3. This CDR3 is built from 16 residues. For the CDR3, the DNA is TGTGCCATCAGTGACCGGGGGGGCCCGAACACCGGGGAGCTGTTTTTT. Its protein is CAISDRGGPNTGELFF.

This clonotype was observed a handful of times. The chain recombines TRBV20-1 with TRBJ2-1; 9 bases map to TRBD2. This CDR3 spans 17 amino acids. V lost 1 base to trimming and J lost 1 base; unmatched junction nucleotides: 8. Germline CDR1 and CDR2: DFQATT and SNEGSKA (reference sequence). This CDR3 is CSARGAGGTISYNEQFF. The CDR3 DNA is TGCAGTGCTAGAGGTGCGGGGGGGACGATTTCCTACAATGAGCAGTTCTTC.

About this clonotype itself: This may come from a read error, since a much larger clone is one base off. The genes are TRBV29-1 and TRBJ2-4; D is undetermined. The DNA end lines up better with TRBJ2-7; the J call may be wrong. Germline V gene lookup returns CDR1 SQVTM and CDR2 ANQGSEA. This CDR3 spans 11 amino acids. The CDR3, as DNA: TGCTGCGCCAAGTCCGCCTACGAGCAGTACTTC. It yields the protein CCAKSAYEQYF.

The chain combines TRBV5-5 with TRBJ1-4, with TRBD1 matching 7 bases. V trimming: 4 bases; J trimming: 8 bases; junction bases outside the gene matches: 11. Per the germline V gene, CDR1 is SGHKS and CDR2 is YYEKEE (reference sequence). The CDR3 totals 15 residues. The CDR3 bases are TGTGCCAGCAGCACCGGGACAGTGGGAGGCGAAAAACTGTTTTTT. It specifies CASSTGTVGGEKLFF. Full variable domain (remainder filled in from reference TRBV5-5 and TRBJ1-4): DAGVTQSPTHLIKTRGQQVTLRCSPISGHKSVSWYQQVLGQGPQFIFQYYEKEERGRGNFPDRFSARQFPNYSSELNVNALLLGDSALYLCASSTGTVGGEKLFFGSGTQLSVL.

J is TRBJ1-2 and V is TRBV3-1, with D uncertain. The CDR3 has 14 residues. V was clipped by 1 base and J by 2 bases, with 8 bases between them. Germline V CDR1 and CDR2: LGHDT, YNNKEL (reference sequence). CDR3 in DNA: TGTGCCAGCAGCCAAGTAACAGTGAACTATGGCTACACCTTC. Translating gives CASSQVTVNYGYTF. The full variable domain, completed using reference TRBV3-1 and TRBJ1-2, is DTAVSQTPKYLVTQMGNDKSIKCEQNLGHDTMYWYKQDSKKFLKIMFSYNNKELIINETVPNRFSPKSPDKAHLNLHINSLELGDSAVYFCASSQVTVNYGYTFGSGTRLTVV.

The chain couples TRBV5-1 to TRBJ1-3; 7 nucleotides align to TRBD1. The CDR3 length is 14 residues. The V segment lost 7 bases and the J segment 2 bases; nucleotides outside the gene matches: 6. CDR1 and CDR2 (germline): SGHRS, YFSETQ. CDR3 coding DNA: TGCGCCAGCGGCGGACAGGCCCCTGGAAACACCATATATTTT. It is translated as CASGGQAPGNTIYF.

This clonotype was counted between two and nine times. The genes are TRBV20-1 and TRBJ1-4; D is unclear. The CDR3 has 13 residues. V was clipped by 5 bases and J by 7 bases, with 14 bases between them. Germline V lookup: CDR1 DFQATT, CDR2 SNEGSKA (reference sequence). The CDR3 region is CSALRGVGEKLFF. The CDR3 bases are TGCAGTGCTCTTCGGGGAGTGGGTGAAAAACTGTTTTTT.

This clonotype has a handful of counts. The rearrangement links TRBV11-2 to TRBJ1-4; D unresolved. V shed 1 base and J shed 0 bases, with 9 bases lying between them. This CDR3 has 16 amino acids. CDR1 and CDR2 (germline): SGHAT, FQNNGV. The DNA of the CDR3 is TGTGCCAGCAGCTTAGGGACGCTTGCAACTAATGAAAAACTGTTTTTT. This codes for CASSLGTLATNEKLFF.

This clonotype was picked up a small number of times. This sequence joins TRBV11-2 and TRBJ1-4; D remains ambiguous. V lost 3 bases and J 6 bases, leaving 8 bases between the germline ends. The CDR3 extends over 13 amino acids. Germline values: CDR1 SGHAT, CDR2 FQNNGV. This CDR3 reads CASSLIGYEKLFF. The CDR3 DNA is TGTGCCAGCAGCTTGATCGGATATGAAAAACTGTTTTTT.

This clonotype was found a few times. Being one base from a much bigger clone, this may be a read error. The chain recombines TRBV28 with TRBJ2-7; D is tentatively TRBD1 or TRBD2 (5 bases each). This CDR3 comprises 12 residues. Trimming left V 9 bases short and J 6 bases short, with 15 bases between. CDR1 MDHEN and CDR2 SYDVKM come from the germline V gene. The CDR3 spells CASTSRGSEQYF. CDR3 bases: TGTGCCAGTACTTCTCGGGGCAGCGAGCAGTACTTC.

There are a few counts of this clonotype. The rearrangement uses TRBV29-1 and TRBJ2-7; TRBD1 aligns across 8 bases. V was clipped by 3 bases and J by 1 base; unmatched bases: 2. Germline V gene lookup returns CDR1 SQVTM and CDR2 ANQGSEA. The CDR3 spans 13 residues. CDR3 coding DNA: TGCAGCGTTGAGAGACAGGGGTCCTACGAGCAGTACTTC. Translated, it gives CSVERQGSYEQYF.

This clonotype was picked up many times. The chain joins TRBV7-2 to TRBJ2-7; D may be TRBD2 (5 bases). This CDR3 contains 15 residues. Germline V CDR1 and CDR2: SGHTA, FQGNSA. Trimming pared 5 bases from V and 2 bases from J, leaving 16 bases between. CDR3 bases: TGTGCCAGCAGCCCTGTCACGGGAAGGACCTACGAGCAGTACTTC. Translating gives CASSPVTGRTYEQYF.

This clonotype was detected a few times. The chain recombines TRBV9 with TRBJ2-5; the D is unclear. This CDR3 has 13 amino acids. Per germline, CDR1 SGDLS and CDR2 YYNGEE. V was shortened by 3 bases and J by 4 bases, with 10 bases between the two germline ends. CDR3 region: CASSGDMGETQYF. In DNA, the CDR3 is TGTGCCAGCAGCGGAGACATGGGAGAGACCCAGTACTTC.